This T cell receptor (beta chain) was obtained from a study of blood T cell repertoires in COVID-19. As for the study in general: Whether acute or convalescent, the COVID-19 samples came from the United States, Italy and Spain. T cells, B-cell-depleted T cells, or PBMCs supplied cDNA or gDNA.

As originally analysed: Scientists estimated how many nucleated cells there were by amplifying reference gene primers. The data were produced by immunoSEQ multiplex PCR, yet TCRdb's version contains in-frame clones alone and is incomplete. V and J calls plus clone size are reproduced from that table; the DNA served to infer D and trimming. This table holds some 130,000 clones, about 87% found once. The CDR3 spans 15 residues. With 1 base clipped from V and 4 bases from J, the junction kept 2 bases outside the gene matches. Germline-derived CDR1 and CDR2 are SGHVS and FQNEAQ. The chain is built from TRBV7-8 and TRBJ1-4, with 8 bases aligning to TRBD1. Material: peripheral blood. This TCR was sampled from a human donor in a cohort sampled during active COVID-19. The CDR3 protein is CASSLGQGFNEKLFF. The CDR3, as DNA: TGTGCCAGCAGCTTAGGACAGGGGTTTAATGAAAAACTGTTTTTT.